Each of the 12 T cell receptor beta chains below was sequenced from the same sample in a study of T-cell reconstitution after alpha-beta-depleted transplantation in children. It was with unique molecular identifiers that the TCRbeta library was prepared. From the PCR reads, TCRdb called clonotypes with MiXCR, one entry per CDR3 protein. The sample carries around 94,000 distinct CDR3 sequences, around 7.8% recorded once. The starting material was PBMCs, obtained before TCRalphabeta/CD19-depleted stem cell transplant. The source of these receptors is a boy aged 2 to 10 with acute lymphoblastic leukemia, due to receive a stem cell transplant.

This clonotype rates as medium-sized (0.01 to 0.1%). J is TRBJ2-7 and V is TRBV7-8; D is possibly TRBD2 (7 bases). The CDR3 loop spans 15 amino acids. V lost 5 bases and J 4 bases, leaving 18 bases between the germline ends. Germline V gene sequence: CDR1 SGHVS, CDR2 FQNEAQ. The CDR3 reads CASSPALGGQYEQYF. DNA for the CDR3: TGTGCCAGCAGCCCAGCCTTGGGGGGGCAGTACGAGCAGTACTTC.

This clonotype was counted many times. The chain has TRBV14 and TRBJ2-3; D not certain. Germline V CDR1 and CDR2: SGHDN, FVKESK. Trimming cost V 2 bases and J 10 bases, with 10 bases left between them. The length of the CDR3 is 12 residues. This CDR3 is CASSQQSVAQYF. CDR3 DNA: TGTGCCAGCAGCCAACAAAGCGTGGCGCAGTATTTT. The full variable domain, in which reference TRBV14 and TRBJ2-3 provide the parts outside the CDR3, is EAGVTQFPSHSVIEKGQTVTLRCDPISGHDNLYWYRRVMGKEIKFLLHFVKESKQDESGMPNNRFLAERTGGTYSTLKVQPAELEDSGVYFCASSQQSVAQYFGPGTRLTVL.

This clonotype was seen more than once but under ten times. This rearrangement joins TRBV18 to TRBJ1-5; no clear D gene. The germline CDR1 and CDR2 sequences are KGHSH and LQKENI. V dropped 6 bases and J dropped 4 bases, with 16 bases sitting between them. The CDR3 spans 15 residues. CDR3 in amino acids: CASSPRGRWNQPQHF. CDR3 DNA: TGTGCCAGCTCCCCAAGAGGCCGATGGAATCAGCCCCAGCATTTT.

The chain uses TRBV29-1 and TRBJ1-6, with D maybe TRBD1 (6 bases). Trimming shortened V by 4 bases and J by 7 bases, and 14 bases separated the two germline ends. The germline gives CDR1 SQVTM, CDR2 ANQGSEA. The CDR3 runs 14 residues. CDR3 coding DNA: TGCAGCGTTGCTACCCCAGGGGAGAATTCACCCCTCCACTTT. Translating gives CSVATPGENSPLHF.

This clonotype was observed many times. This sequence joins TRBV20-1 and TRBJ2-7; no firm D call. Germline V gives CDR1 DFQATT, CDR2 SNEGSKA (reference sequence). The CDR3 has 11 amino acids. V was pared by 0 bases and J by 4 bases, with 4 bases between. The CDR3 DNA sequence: TGCAGTGCTAGAGAAAATTACGAGCAGTACTTC. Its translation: CSARENYEQYF.

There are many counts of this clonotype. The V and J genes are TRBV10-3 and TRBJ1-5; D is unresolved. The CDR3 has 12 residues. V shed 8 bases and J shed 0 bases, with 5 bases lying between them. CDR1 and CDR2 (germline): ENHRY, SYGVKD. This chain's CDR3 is CAIGASNQPQHF. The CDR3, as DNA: TGTGCCATCGGCGCTAGCAATCAGCCCCAGCATTTT.

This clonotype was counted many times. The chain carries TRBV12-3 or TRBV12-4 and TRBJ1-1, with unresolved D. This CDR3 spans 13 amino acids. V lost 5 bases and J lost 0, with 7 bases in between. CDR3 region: CASSRGVNTEAFF. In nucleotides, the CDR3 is TGTGCCAGCAGTCGGGGTGTGAACACTGAAGCTTTCTTT.

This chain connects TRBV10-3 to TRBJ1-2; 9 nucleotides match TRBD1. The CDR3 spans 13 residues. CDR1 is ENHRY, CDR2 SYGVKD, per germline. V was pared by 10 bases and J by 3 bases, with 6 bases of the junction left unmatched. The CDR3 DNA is TGTGCCACCAAGACAGGGGGAGACTATGGCTACACCTTC. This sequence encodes CATKTGGDYGYTF.

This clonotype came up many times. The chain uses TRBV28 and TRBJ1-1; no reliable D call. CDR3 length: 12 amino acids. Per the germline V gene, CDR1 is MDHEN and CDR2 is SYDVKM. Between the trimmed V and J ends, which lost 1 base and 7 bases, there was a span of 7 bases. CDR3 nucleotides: TGTGCCAGCAGTTTATCGGAGGTTGAAGCTTTCTTT. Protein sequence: CASSLSEVEAFF. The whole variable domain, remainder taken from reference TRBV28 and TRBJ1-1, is DVKVTQSSRYLVKRTGEKVFLECVQDMDHENMFWYRQDPGLGLRLIYFSYDVKMKEKGDIPEGYSVSREKKERFSLILESASTNQTSMYLCASSLSEVEAFFGQGTRLTVV.

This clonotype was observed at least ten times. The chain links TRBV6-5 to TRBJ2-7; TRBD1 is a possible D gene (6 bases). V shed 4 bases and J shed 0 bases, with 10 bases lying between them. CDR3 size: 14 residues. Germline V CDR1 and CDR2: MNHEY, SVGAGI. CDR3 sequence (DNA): TGTGCCAGCAGTTTCCCAGGGGCCTCCTACGAGCAGTACTTC. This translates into CASSFPGASYEQYF.

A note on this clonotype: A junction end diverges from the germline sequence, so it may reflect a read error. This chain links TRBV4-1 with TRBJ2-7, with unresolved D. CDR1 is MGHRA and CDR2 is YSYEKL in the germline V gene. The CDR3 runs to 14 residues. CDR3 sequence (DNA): TGTGCCATGGGCCGAGCGATCGCCTGCTACGAGCAGTACTTC. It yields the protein CAMGRAIACYEQYF.

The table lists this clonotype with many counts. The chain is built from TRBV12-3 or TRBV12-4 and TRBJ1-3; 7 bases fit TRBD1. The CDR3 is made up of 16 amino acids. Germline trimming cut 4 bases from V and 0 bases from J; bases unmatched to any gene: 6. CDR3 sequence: CASSSQDRISGNTIYF. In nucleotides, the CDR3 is TGTGCCAGCAGTTCCCAGGACAGGATCTCTGGAAACACCATATATTTT.